The clone carrying this TCR beta chain occurred a few times. Its antigen is currently unknown. From approximately 9.5 ml of fresh peripheral blood, PBMCs were isolated. This sample stems from a study of T cells in Graves' hyperthyroidism and ophthalmopathy. The study, taken as a whole, reports: Blood also showed most of the thyroid clonotypes that were expanded above 0.001. Ophthalmopathy was separated from stable hyperthyroidism by a 13 V-J model.

Amplification yielded TCR beta CDR3 regions, with RNA transcripts as the source. When the TCR CDR3 underwent first-round RT-PCR, the HTBI primer set was used. In TCRdb, the multiplex PCR reads were re-called with MiXCR into one record per CDR3 protein. The sample includes about half a million distinct CDR3 sequences, about 20% of them seen just once. This CDR3 region has 11 residues. CDR1 SQVTM and CDR2 ANQGSEA come from the germline V gene. The V gene end was trimmed by 4 bases and the J gene end by 9 bases; junction bases not matched to a gene: 6. The chain joins TRBV29-1 to TRBJ2-7; 7 bases align to TRBD1. The sequenced sample was blood. This receptor was identified in a woman aged 65 to 85 with Graves' ophthalmopathy. The CDR3 spells CSVGDRARQYF. CDR3 nucleotides: TGCAGCGTTGGCGACAGGGCTCGGCAGTACTTC.